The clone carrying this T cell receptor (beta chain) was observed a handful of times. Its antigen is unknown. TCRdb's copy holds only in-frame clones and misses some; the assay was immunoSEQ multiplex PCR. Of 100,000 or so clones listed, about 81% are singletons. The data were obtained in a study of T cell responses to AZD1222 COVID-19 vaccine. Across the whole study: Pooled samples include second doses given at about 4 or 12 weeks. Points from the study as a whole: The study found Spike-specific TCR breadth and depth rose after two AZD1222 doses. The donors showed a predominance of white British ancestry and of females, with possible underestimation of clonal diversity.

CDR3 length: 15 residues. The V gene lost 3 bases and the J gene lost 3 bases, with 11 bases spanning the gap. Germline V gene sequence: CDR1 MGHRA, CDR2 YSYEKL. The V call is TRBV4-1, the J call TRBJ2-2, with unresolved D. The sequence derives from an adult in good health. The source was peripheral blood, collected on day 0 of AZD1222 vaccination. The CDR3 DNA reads TGCGCCAGCAGCCAGGTGGGAAAGTACACCGGGGAGCTGTTTTTT. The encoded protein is CASSQVGKYTGELFF.